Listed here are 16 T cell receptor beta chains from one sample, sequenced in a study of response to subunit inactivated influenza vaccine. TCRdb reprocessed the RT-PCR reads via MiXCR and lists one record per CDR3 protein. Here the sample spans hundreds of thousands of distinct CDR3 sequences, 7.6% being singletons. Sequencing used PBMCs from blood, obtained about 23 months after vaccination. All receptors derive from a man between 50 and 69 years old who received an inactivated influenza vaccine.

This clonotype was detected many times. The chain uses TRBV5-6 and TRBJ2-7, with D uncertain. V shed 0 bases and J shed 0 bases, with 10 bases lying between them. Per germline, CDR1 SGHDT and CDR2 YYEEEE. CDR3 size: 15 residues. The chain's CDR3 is CASSLVSLSSYEQYF. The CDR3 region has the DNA TGTGCCAGCAGCTTGGTCAGCCTTAGCTCCTACGAGCAGTACTTC. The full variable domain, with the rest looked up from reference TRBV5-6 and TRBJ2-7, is DAGVTQSPTHLIKTRGQQVTLRCSPKSGHDTVSWYQQALGQGPQFIFQYYEEEERQRGNFPDRFSGHQFPNYSSELNVNALLLGDSALYLCASSLVSLSSYEQYFGPGTRLTVT.

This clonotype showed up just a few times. The CDR3 sequence is CASSPSGRPPDTQYF. Here the CDR3 DNA reads TGTGCCAGCAGCCCTAGCGGGAGGCCGCCAGATACGCAGTATTTT. The chain carries TRBV6-1 and TRBJ2-3; 11 bases align to TRBD2. V dropped 6 bases and J dropped 4; count of bases not matched to a gene: 6. Germline CDR1 is MNHNS and CDR2 is SASEGT. This CDR3 is 15 amino acids long.

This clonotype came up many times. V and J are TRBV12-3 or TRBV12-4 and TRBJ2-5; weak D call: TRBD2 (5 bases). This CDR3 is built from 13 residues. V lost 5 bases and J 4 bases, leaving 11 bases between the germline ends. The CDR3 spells CASSRGIGETQYF. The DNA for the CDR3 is TGTGCCAGCAGTCGGGGAATCGGAGAGACCCAGTACTTC.

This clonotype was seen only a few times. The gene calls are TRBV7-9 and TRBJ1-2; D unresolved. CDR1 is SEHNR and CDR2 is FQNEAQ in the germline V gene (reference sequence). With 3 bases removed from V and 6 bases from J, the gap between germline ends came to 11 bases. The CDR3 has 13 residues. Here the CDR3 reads CASSLRALDGYTF. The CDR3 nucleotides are TGTGCCAGCAGCTTGCGCGCGTTGGATGGCTACACCTTC.

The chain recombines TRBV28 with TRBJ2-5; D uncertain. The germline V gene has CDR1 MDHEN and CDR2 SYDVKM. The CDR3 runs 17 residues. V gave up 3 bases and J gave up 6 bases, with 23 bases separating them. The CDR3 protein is CASSFYPFRPSGQTQYF. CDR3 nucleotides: TGTGCCAGCAGTTTTTACCCATTTAGACCGTCGGGCCAGACCCAGTACTTC.

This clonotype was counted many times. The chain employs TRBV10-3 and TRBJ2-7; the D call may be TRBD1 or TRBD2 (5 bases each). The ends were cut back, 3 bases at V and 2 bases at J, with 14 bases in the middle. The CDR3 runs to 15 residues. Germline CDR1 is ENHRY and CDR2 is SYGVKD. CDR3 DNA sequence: TGTGCCATCAGTGACGGGACGGAGAATCCCTACGAGCAGTACTTC. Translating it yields CAISDGTENPYEQYF.

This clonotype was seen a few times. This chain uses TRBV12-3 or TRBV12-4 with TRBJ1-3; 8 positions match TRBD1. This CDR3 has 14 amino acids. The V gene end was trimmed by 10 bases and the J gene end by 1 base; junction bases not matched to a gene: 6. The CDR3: CATGDRSSGNTIYF. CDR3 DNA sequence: TGTGCCACCGGGGACAGGAGTTCTGGAAACACCATATATTTT.

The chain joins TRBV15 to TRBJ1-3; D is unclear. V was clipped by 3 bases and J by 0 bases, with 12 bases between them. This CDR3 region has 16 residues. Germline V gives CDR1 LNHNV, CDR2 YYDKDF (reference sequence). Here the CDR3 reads CATSSPGRPSGNTIYF. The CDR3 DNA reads TGTGCCACCAGCAGTCCCGGACGGCCCTCTGGAAACACCATATATTTT.

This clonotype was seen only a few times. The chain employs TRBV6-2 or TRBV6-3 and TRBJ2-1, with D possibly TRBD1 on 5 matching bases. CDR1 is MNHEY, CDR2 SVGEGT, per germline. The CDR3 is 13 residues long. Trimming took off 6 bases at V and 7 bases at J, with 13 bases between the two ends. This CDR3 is CASSWGRPNEQFF. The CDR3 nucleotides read TGTGCCAGCAGCTGGGGCAGGCCGAATGAGCAGTTCTTC.

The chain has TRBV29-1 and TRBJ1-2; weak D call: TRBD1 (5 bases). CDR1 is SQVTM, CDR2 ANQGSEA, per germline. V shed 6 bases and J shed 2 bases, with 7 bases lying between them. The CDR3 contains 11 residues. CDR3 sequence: CSVRDNYGYTF. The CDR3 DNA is TGCAGCGTCAGGGACAACTATGGCTACACCTTC.

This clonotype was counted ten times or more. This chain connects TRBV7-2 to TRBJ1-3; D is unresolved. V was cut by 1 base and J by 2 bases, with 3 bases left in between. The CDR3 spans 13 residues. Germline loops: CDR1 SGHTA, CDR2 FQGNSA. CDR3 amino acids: CASSLVTGNTIYF. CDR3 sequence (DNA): TGTGCCAGCAGCTTAGTAACTGGAAACACCATATATTTT.

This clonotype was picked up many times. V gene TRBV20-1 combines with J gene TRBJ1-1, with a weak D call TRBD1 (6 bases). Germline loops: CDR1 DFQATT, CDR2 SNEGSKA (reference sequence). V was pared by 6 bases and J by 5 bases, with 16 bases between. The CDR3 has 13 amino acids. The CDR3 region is CSAPGRGATEAFF. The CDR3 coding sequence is TGCAGTGCCCCAGGCCGGGGGGCGACTGAAGCTTTCTTT.

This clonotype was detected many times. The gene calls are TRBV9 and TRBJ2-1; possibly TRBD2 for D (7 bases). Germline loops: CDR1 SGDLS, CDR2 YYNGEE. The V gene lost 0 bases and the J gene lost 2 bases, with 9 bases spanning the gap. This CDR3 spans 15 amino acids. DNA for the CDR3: TGTGCCAGCAGCGTAGTGGGGGGGCCCTACAATGAGCAGTTCTTC. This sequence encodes CASSVVGGPYNEQFF. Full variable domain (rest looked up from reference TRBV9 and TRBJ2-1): DSGVTQTPKHLITATGQRVTLRCSPRSGDLSVYWYQQSLDQGLQFLIQYYNGEERAKGNILERFSAQQFPDLHSELNLSSLELGDSALYFCASSVVGGPYNEQFFGPGTRLTVL.

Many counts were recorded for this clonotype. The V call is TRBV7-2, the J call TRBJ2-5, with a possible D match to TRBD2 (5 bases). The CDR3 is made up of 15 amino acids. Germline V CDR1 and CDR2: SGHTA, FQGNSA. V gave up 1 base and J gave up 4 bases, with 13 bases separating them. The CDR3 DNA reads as TGTGCCAGCAGCTTAGAGATGGGGAGCCGAGAGACCCAGTACTTC. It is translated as CASSLEMGSRETQYF.

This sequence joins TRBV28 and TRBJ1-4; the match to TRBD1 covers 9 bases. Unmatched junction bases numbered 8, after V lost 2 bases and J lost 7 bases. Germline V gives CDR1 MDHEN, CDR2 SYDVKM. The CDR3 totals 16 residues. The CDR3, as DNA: TGTGCCAGCAGTTTAATACAGGGGGCGCGATCTGAAAAACTGTTTTTT. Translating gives CASSLIQGARSEKLFF.

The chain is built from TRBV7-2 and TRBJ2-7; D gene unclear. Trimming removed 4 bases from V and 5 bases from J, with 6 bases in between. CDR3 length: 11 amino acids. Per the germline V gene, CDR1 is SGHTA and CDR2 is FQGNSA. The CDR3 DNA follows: TGTGCCAGCAGCTCCAATAACGAGCAGTACTTC. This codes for CASSSNNEQYF.